These T cell receptor beta chains were read from a single sample in a study of T cell responses to AZD1222 COVID-19 vaccine. Measured with immunoSEQ multiplex PCR; TCRdb has only the in-frame clones, and not every one. The sample holds 90,000 to 100,000 clones, about 85% seen once. The sequencing used peripheral blood, collected on day 0 of AZD1222 vaccination. The receptor source for this set is an adult in good health. CDR3s include the opening cysteine and the closing phenylalanine or tryptophan. The D gene is left open where the match is weak. Clone sizes are given selectively: once, few, many, or a class where the clone is expanded.

size | J | V | D | CDR3 | DNA
- | TRBJ1-3 | TRBV10-3 | - | CASAVRGPIGNTIYF | TGTGCCTCGGCAGTCAGGGGTCCTATTGGAAACACCATATATTTT
- | TRBJ2-1 | TRBV18 | - | CASSSLGVEQFF | TGTGCCAGCTCCAGCTTGGGCGTAGAGCAGTTCTTC
- | TRBJ1-4 | TRBV24-1 | - | CATLRDEKLFF | TGTGCCACCCTCCGCGATGAAAAACTGTTTTTT
- | TRBJ1-2 | TRBV27 | - | CASSLVSGANYGYTF | TGTGCCAGCAGCCTCGTGTCGGGGGCTAACTATGGCTACACCTTC
- | TRBJ1-1 | TRBV20-1 | - | CSASLAGEAFF | TGCAGTGCTAGTTTGGCAGGTGAAGCTTTCTTT
- | TRBJ2-5 | TRBV27 | - | CASRGAGETQYF | TGTGCCAGCAGGGGGGCGGGTGAGACCCAGTACTTC
- | TRBJ1-5 | TRBV6-1 | - | CASSEGGRGNQPQHF | TGTGCCAGCAGTGAAGGAGGGCGCGGCAATCAGCCCCAGCATTTT
few | TRBJ1-1 | TRBV6-6 | TRBD1 | CASSYPGDRDVEAFF | TGTGCCAGCAGTTACCCAGGGGACAGGGATGTTGAAGCTTTCTTT
- | TRBJ2-1 | TRBV15 | TRBD1 | CATSRGTGPSEQFF | TGTGCCACCAGCAGAGGGACAGGGCCGAGTGAGCAGTTCTTC
- | TRBJ2-1 | TRBV19 | - | CASSISLAPDEQFF | TGTGCCAGTAGTATATCCCTTGCCCCCGATGAGCAGTTCTTC
- | TRBJ2-7 | TRBV6-5 | TRBD1 | CASTRDRVLSEQYF | TGTGCCAGCACCCGGGACAGGGTCCTCAGCGAGCAGTACTTC
- | TRBJ1-4 | TRBV5-1 | - | CASSPGGNEKLFF | TGTGCCAGCAGCCCCGGCGGGAATGAAAAACTGTTTTTT
few | TRBJ2-1 | TRBV9 | TRBD2 | CASSHGGFDNEQFF | TGTGCCAGCAGCCACGGGGGGTTTGACAATGAGCAGTTCTTC
- | TRBJ2-3 | TRBV7-9 | - | CASSPPGLRSTDTQYF | TGTGCCAGCAGCCCCCCGGGCCTAAGAAGCACAGATACGCAGTATTTT
- | TRBJ2-1 | TRBV7-2 | - | CASRKGGSYNEQFF | TGTGCCAGCAGAAAGGGGGGGTCCTACAATGAGCAGTTCTTC
- | TRBJ2-1 | TRBV13 | - | CASSFSSIGQFF | TGTGCCAGCAGCTTTAGTAGCATTGGGCAGTTCTTC
- | TRBJ2-2 | TRBV19 | TRBD2 | CASRLAGTSVAGELFF | TGTGCCAGCCGACTAGCGGGGACGTCCGTGGCCGGGGAGCTGTTTTTT
- | TRBJ1-1 | TRBV6-5 | TRBD1 | CASSNQPGQGFAFF | TGTGCCAGCAGCAACCAACCGGGACAGGGGTTTGCTTTCTTT
- | TRBJ2-3 | TRBV7-9 | - | CASRPDRTSTDTQYF | TGTGCCAGCAGACCAGACAGGACAAGCACAGATACGCAGTATTTT
- | TRBJ1-4 | TRBV20-1 | - | CSAFLGEKLFF | TGCAGTGCCTTCCTGGGGGAAAAACTGTTTTTT
- | TRBJ2-5 | TRBV11-2 | - | CASSHLETQYF | TGTGCCAGCAGCCACCTGGAGACCCAGTACTTC
few | TRBJ1-3 | TRBV4-2 | TRBD1 | CASSQEDHRGRLTSGNTIYF | TGTGCCAGCAGCCAAGAGGACCACAGGGGGCGTCTCACCTCAGGAAACACCATATATTTT
- | TRBJ1-3 | TRBV6-6 | - | CASSPITGSGNTIYF | TGTGCCAGCAGTCCGATAACAGGGTCTGGAAACACCATATATTTT
- | TRBJ1-2 | TRBV7-9 | - | CASSLGAAANYGYTF | TGTGCCAGCAGCTTAGGAGCAGCAGCTAACTATGGCTACACCTTC
- | TRBJ2-1 | TRBV6-1 | TRBD1 | CASSDPGGAYNEQFF | TGTGCCAGCAGTGATCCAGGGGGCGCCTACAATGAGCAGTTCTTC
- | TRBJ2-5 | TRBV12-3/TRBV12-4 | - | CASSVGTQETQYF | TGTGCCAGCAGCGTGGGAACTCAAGAGACCCAGTACTTC
once | TRBJ1-1 | TRBV3-1/TRBV3-2 | - | CASSHGTPNTEAFF | TGTGCCAGCAGCCACGGGACACCGAACACTGAAGCTTTCTTT
- | TRBJ1-2 | TRBV18 | - | CASSPGVVGTGGYTF | TGTGCCAGCTCACCAGGGGTCGTAGGGACCGGTGGCTACACCTTC
- | TRBJ1-5 | TRBV12-3/TRBV12-4 | - | CASSLQVRQPQHF | TGTGCCAGCAGTTTGCAGGTCCGTCAGCCCCAGCATTTT
- | TRBJ1-5 | TRBV12-3/TRBV12-4 | TRBD1 | CASSPDRSQPQHF | TGTGCCAGCAGCCCGGACAGGAGTCAGCCCCAGCATTTT
- | TRBJ2-7 | TRBV5-4 | TRBD1 | CASSLGRPTGPLEQYF | TGTGCCAGCAGCTTGGGGCGTCCGACAGGGCCCCTCGAGCAGTACTTC
- | TRBJ1-1 | TRBV4-3 | - | CASSRAAGGEAFF | TGCGCCAGCAGCAGGGCGGCCGGTGGTGAAGCTTTCTTT